The T cell receptor beta chain under discussion was sequenced for a study of cytomegalovirus exposure and HLA in healthy donors (dated by TCRdb to 2017 to 2019). The study in broad terms: In an earlier analysis of fewer than 750 of the donors, 276 Gb of sequence data and approximately 120 million unique TCR beta sequences from some 170 million T cells were reported. The study aimed to test whether signatures of past pathogen exposure could be identified by cataloging public T cell receptors. Donor age, sex, ethnicity and CMV serostatus were collected together with the repertoire data. Besides the first cohort of about 730 subjects, a separate validation cohort made up of around 120 different subjects was used. A later analysis re-examined previously published TCR beta repertoires from more than 600 donors and added high-resolution HLA genotyping to investigate patterns of TCR occurrence. The study profiled the T cell repertoires of about 720 subjects by immunosequencing and related them to cytomegalovirus serostatus. Both class I and class II loci were covered by HLA typing, at four-digit resolution. To predict cytomegalovirus infection status, the study combined high-throughput TCR immunosequencing, statistical association of individual TCRs with disease status, and machine learning. Of the 398 genotyped donors, approximately 82% fell in the genetic ancestry cluster associated with self-reported Caucasian donors. A later genetic analysis took genome-wide SNP genotypes for 398 of the 666 donors and used that subset as a discovery cohort. Roughly 300 gigabases of sequencing data and tens of millions of unique TCR sequences were included in an early release covering over 600 HLA-typed donors. The later analysis used no new phenotypic data to find candidate immune exposures, relying instead on TCR beta sequences and their occurrence across donors. Typing coverage varied by locus: roughly 629-630 donors for A, B, C, DRB1 and DQB1; approximately 520 for DQA1; around 610 for DPA1; more than 450 for DPB1. A few DR-DQ haplotypes were handled as single units for association and clustering because linkage in the cohort was strong. Every discovery cohort repertoire had been produced on one sequencing platform. To decide whether each TCR beta V gene segment behaved as functional or pseudogenic, an earlier analysis of several hundred of the donors relied on high-throughput TCR beta sequencing. Across about 380 genotyped donors of the cohort, an average of about 200,000 unique TCR beta nucleotide sequences per donor were sequenced, and 15% to 20% of those sequences were non-productive. Paper-wide results and their limitations: The authors suggested that the approach could potentially be extended to other disease states and immunological phenotypes. Across donors, most TCR sequences were observed very rarely, whereas some public TCRs were present in many individuals. The study gave a list of about 170 TCR beta chains associated with cytomegalovirus. In both the original and validation cohorts, the classifier was reported to diagnose cytomegalovirus status with high specificity and sensitivity. In an earlier analysis of 450 to 750 of the donors, most TCR beta V segments appeared in productive rearrangements about 90% or about 30% of the time, broadly matching IMGT annotations. A cluster of highly shared sequence variants was judged likely to be a technical artifact of the sequencing pipeline. In this cohort, only TCR beta chains were sequenced, and detectable features were limited by the absence of alpha or paired-chain data. Linkage disequilibrium might explain the correlated functional status among segregating V segments, but an unknown experimental factor could not be ruled out. In vitro tests confirmed that a few of the cytomegalovirus-associated TCR beta chains recognize cytomegalovirus antigens. A later analysis found that most CMV-associated TCR beta chains appeared HLA-restricted, with HLA associations seemingly driven largely by CMV exposure. In a later analysis, the rate of TCR association differed among HLA loci, with DRB1 alleles having the most associated TCRs and HLA-C alleles having the fewest. Because HLA typing was missing for some donors at each locus, association tests included only the typed subset. The presence/absence analyses assumed that sequencing depth was roughly uniform across donors, and that assumption may not be true. When HLA alleles, especially DR and DQ, strongly co-occurred, TCR associations were difficult to assign to individual alleles. For the cohort, immune exposure information was limited to CMV serostatus. A later genetic analysis associated a missense DCLRE1C variant with V-gene and J-gene trimming of TCR beta chains, and an independent cohort replicated the association. Compared with equally common non-associated chains, HLA-associated TCR beta chains in a later analysis were more clonally expanded and had lower generation probabilities. According to a later genetic analysis, donors in an Asian-associated ancestry cluster had fewer N-insertions in productive TCRs than the approximately 630-donor mean. A later analysis reported that several top co-occurrence clusters appeared linked to parvovirus B19, influenza, CMV and Epstein-Barr virus. A later analysis associated 17,000 or so TCR beta sequences with specific HLA alleles at a false discovery rate of 0.05. A further reported finding was that TCR beta sequences accurately predicted the HLA-A and HLA-B alleles for most subjects in the first cohort. Because counts were too low, some 16 rarely observed V segments, including chromosome 9 orphons, were excluded from the earlier analysis of 500 to 700 of the donors.

The cohort was made up of 500 to 850 healthy bone marrow donors. At the time of sampling, all cohort members were nominally healthy, though unrecorded immune exposures were likely present. The donor tested CMV seropositive and was one of the 289 seropositive cohort members. A peripheral blood sample was provided by each donor, and peripheral blood mononuclear cells were used for TCR beta sequencing. The Qiagen DNeasy Blood Extraction Kit was used to extract genomic DNA from the blood cell samples. The library relied on the immunoSEQ multiplex PCR assay. For the multiplex PCR, a mixture combining 60 forward primers for TCR Vbeta segments and 13 reverse primers for TCR Jbeta segments was used. Amplification of the CDR3 region of rearranged TCR beta genes was performed with a multiplex PCR assay on genomic DNA. The Illumina HiSeq System was used to sequence the amplified TCR beta libraries as 87-base-pair reads. In the original analysis: A later analysis counted some 74 million unique TCR beta chains across the 650 to 800 repertoires, and approximately 11 million of these chains were shared by at least two donors. To remove PCR and sequencing errors, raw reads were error-corrected and collapsed into unique sequences using a nearest-neighbor algorithm that merged closely related sequences. V, D and J gene segments were assigned by aligning CDR3 sequences to IMGT reference sequences. For a sequence to be retained, a match of at least six nucleotides to both a V gene segment and a J gene segment was required. A rearrangement was called productive if the CDR3 had no stop codons and remained in frame with V and J, and every other rearrangement was called non-productive. Following IMGT convention, CDR3 was defined as the stretch from the second conserved V-encoded cysteine up to the conserved J-encoded phenylalanine. In an earlier analysis of 550 to 650 of the donors, sequences lacking an unambiguous match to a single V gene segment were excluded. In an earlier analysis of several hundred of the donors, a V segment was called functional when productive rearrangements were above 56.7%, and segregating when the standard deviation between donors exceeded 5%. A statistical classification framework was built for diagnosing cytomegalovirus status from the catalog of TCR beta chain sequences. In a later analysis, V and J genes were assigned by comparing TCR nucleotide sequences against IMGT/GENE-DB human TR gene sequences. In a later analysis, CDR3 sequences and most-parsimonious VDJ recombination scenarios were assigned using the TCRdist pipeline. In a later analysis, every TCR beta chain was defined by the combination of its CDR3 amino acid sequence and its V-gene family, and reads without a unique V-gene family were dropped. A later analysis removed 450 to 600 highly shared, low-generation-probability nucleotide sequences to deal with suspected cross-contamination and a sequencing artifact. A later analysis calculated a clonal expansion index for each public chain from normalized within-repertoire ranks of inferred template counts. In a later analysis, generation probabilities were computed using a VDJ recombination model fitted to out-of-frame rearrangements, and the results were checked against IGoR. In a later analysis, hypergeometric tests were used to score TCR-TCR, TCR-HLA and TCR-CMV co-occurrence, with a repertoire-size bias correction applied to TCR pairs. To estimate false discovery rates, a later analysis permuted the HLA or CMV assignments 20 times. In a later analysis, co-occurring TCRs were grouped with DBSCAN, and TCRdist sequence similarity was added when clustering was performed within HLA-allele-positive subsets. For co-occurrence clustering, repertoires with fewer than 30,000 or more than 120,000 public chains were excluded, along with roughly 5 repertoires with anomalous nucleotide sharing. The source is immuneACCESS, and TCRdb retained only in-frame sequences with V and J called. Part of the clones is not carried over; for the studies checked, unresolved V genes explain less than half of this, and the remainder is unexplained. For V, J and clone size, that table is used; D and trimming come from the DNA. The sample yields around 130,000 clones; just under 75% were counted once. The ten largest clones add up to approximately 6.3% of the sample.

Concerning this clone: Its antigen remains undetermined. No base quality values were provided; no much bigger clone lies one nucleotide off.

The sequenced sample consisted of PBMCs. The sequence was obtained from a man between 40 and 49 years old in good health and CMV-seropositive.

The CDR3 sequence is CASSQERGGRDEQFF. The bases read TGCGCCAGCAGCCAAGAGAGAGGGGGCCGGGATGAGCAGTTCTTC. The rearrangement combines TRBV4-1 with TRBJ2-1, with 7 bases in between that match TRBD1. Trimming leaves V shorter by 0 bases and J shorter by 8 bases, with the junction holding 7 bases beyond the gene matches. The germline V gene yields MGHRA for CDR1 and YSYEKL for CDR2. The CDR3 starts with the cysteine, ends with the phenylalanine, and has 15 residues. Only CDR3 DNA remains: 45 bases, in frame from the first base.